Listed here are 25 T cell receptor beta chains from one sample, sequenced in a study of blood T cells in healthy people across ages. Then a second PCR, running roughly 7 to 12 cycles, was carried out with a sample-barcoded 5' primer and a J-beta primer mix. TCRdb reprocessed the 5' RACE reads via MiXCR and lists one record per CDR3 protein. The sample has some 900,000 distinct CDR3 sequences, 45% to 50% seen once; the top ten hold under 15%. Sequences were obtained from blood. All receptors derive from a man aged 25-45 years in good health.

The chain combines TRBV4-1 with TRBJ1-1, with D uncertain. Germline loops: CDR1 MGHRA, CDR2 YSYEKL. The CDR3 length is 14 residues. The V gene lost 4 bases and the J gene lost 4 bases, with 13 bases spanning the gap. DNA for the CDR3: TGCGCCAGCAGCCCCCAGGACGGATCCACTGAAGCTTTCTTT. Translation gives CASSPQDGSTEAFF.

The rearrangement uses TRBV6-5 and TRBJ2-3, with no clear D. V was shortened by 5 bases and J by 6 bases, with 12 bases between the two germline ends. CDR3 size: 13 residues. Germline V gene sequence: CDR1 MNHEY, CDR2 SVGAGI. The CDR3 DNA is TGTGCCAGCAGTGCCACGCTATGGGATACGCAGTATTTT. Residues: CASSATLWDTQYF.

This clonotype has just a few counts. The rearrangement uses TRBV12-3 or TRBV12-4 and TRBJ1-5; 8 bases fit TRBD1. The CDR3 is 16 residues long. V dropped 3 bases and J dropped 1; count of bases not matched to a gene: 5. CDR3 nucleotide sequence: TGTGCCAGCAGTTTGCGGACAGGGCAAAGCAATCAGCCCCAGCATTTT. As protein: CASSLRTGQSNQPQHF.

This clonotype has more than one count but fewer than ten. The chain uses TRBV21-1 and TRBJ1-1; TRBD1 was called by the table and not checked on the DNA. TRBV21-1 represents a pseudogene. This CDR3 is built from 16 residues. CDR3: CASSTSDRKRGTEAFF. The CDR3 bases are TGTGCCAGCAGCACTTCGGACAGGAAGAGGGGAACTGAAGCTTTCTTT.

J is TRBJ2-7 and V is TRBV10-3, with 8 nucleotides matching TRBD2. In germline, CDR1 is ENHRY, CDR2 SYGVKD. The CDR3 is made up of 16 amino acids. V lost 0 bases to trimming and J lost 0 bases; unmatched junction nucleotides: 4. The CDR3 protein is CAISESERETSYEQYF. The CDR3, as DNA: TGTGCCATCAGTGAGTCCGAGCGGGAGACCTCCTACGAGCAGTACTTC.

The CDR3 DNA is TGTGCCAGCATGCAGGGGGTGGAAGAGACCCAGTACTTC. Translating it yields CASMQGVEETQYF. The chain links TRBV28 to TRBJ2-5; 7 bases agree with TRBD1. CDR3 length: 13 residues. The J segment lost 3 bases and the V segment lost 7 bases, leaving 5 bases of the junction unmatched. Germline V gene lookup returns CDR1 MDHEN and CDR2 SYDVKM.

This clonotype was counted only a few times. The CDR3 DNA is TGTGCCAGCAGCCCCGGACTGGGGAACACCGGGGAGCTGTTTTTT. Its translation: CASSPGLGNTGELFF. The chain employs TRBV6-4 and TRBJ2-2; perhaps TRBD2 as D (5 bases). CDR3 length equals 15 residues. From germline, CDR1 is MRHNA and CDR2 SNTAGT. Trimming removed 6 bases at V and 1 base at J, with 12 bases between.

This clonotype was seen a handful of times. This chain connects TRBV11-3 to TRBJ1-1; D is undetermined. Germline CDR1 reads SGHNT; CDR2 reads YENEEA. Trimming cost V 1 base and J 0 bases, with 6 bases left between them. The CDR3 loop spans 14 amino acids. CDR3 sequence (DNA): TGTGCCAGCAGCTTAGGGTGGGTGAACACTGAAGCTTTCTTT. This encodes CASSLGWVNTEAFF.

The rearrangement links TRBV6-5 to TRBJ2-4, with TRBD2 identical over 8 bases. V was clipped by 0 bases and J by 7 bases; unmatched bases: 5. The CDR3 has 15 amino acids. Germline V CDR1 and CDR2: MNHEY, SVGAGI. This CDR3 reads CASSYSAGAPNIQYF. The CDR3, as DNA: TGTGCCAGCAGTTACTCAGCGGGGGCGCCCAACATTCAGTACTTC.

This clonotype has only a few counts. The V and J genes are TRBV20-1 and TRBJ2-7; TRBD2 aligns across 10 bases. Germline V lookup: CDR1 DFQATT, CDR2 SNEGSKA (reference sequence). The trim removed 5 bases at V and 2 bases at J, leaving 9 bases unmatched. The CDR3 is made up of 15 amino acids. The CDR3 sequence: CSARILLAGTYEQYF. The CDR3 DNA reads as TGCAGTGCTCGAATCTTACTAGCGGGGACCTACGAGCAGTACTTC.

This clonotype was detected ten times or more. This sequence joins TRBV7-2 and TRBJ2-4; 7 bases map to TRBD1. The CDR3 spans 12 residues. Germline values: CDR1 SGHTA, CDR2 FQGNSA. V gave up 2 bases and J gave up 10 bases; unmatched junction bases: 2. CDR3 sequence: CASSLPDRIQYF. The CDR3 DNA is TGTGCCAGCAGCTTACCGGACAGGATTCAGTACTTC.

The chain carries TRBV12-3 or TRBV12-4 and TRBJ2-1, with 7 bases matching TRBD2. This CDR3 is 15 amino acids long. The trim removed 1 base at V and 7 bases at J, leaving 7 bases unmatched. CDR3 in DNA: TGTGCCAGCAGTTTAGGGTTTGCGGGAGTTAATGAGCAGTTCTTC. Its protein is CASSLGFAGVNEQFF.

This clonotype was detected ten times or more. The chain combines TRBV7-9 with TRBJ2-3; weak D call: TRBD2 (7 bases). Germline V gene data show CDR1 as SEHNR and CDR2 as FQNEAQ (reference sequence). This CDR3 spans 18 amino acids. Trimming removed 5 bases at V and 2 bases at J, with 23 bases between. CDR3 bases: TGTGCCAGCAGCCGGGGGGCGATTGCTAGCGGCCCCACAGATACGCAGTATTTT. Translating it yields CASSRGAIASGPTDTQYF.

The chain links TRBV30 to TRBJ2-4; 10 nucleotides align to TRBD1. CDR3 length: 16 amino acids. Trimming at V came to 2 bases and at J to 6 bases, leaving 10 bases not matched to a gene. Germline CDR1 reads GTSNPN; CDR2 reads SVGIG (reference sequence). The CDR3 DNA sequence: TGTGCCTGGAGTAGGGCGGGACAGGGGATCGGAAACATTCAGTACTTC. This gives the protein CAWSRAGQGIGNIQYF.

In its sample, this clonotype was seen a few times. Written as DNA, the CDR3 is TGTGCCAGCAGCCGAGGACTAGCGATACAAGAGACCCAGTACTTC. Encoded protein: CASSRGLAIQETQYF. The chain joins TRBV12-3 or TRBV12-4 to TRBJ2-5; TRBD2 agrees at 9 bases. Trimming at V came to 6 bases and at J to 2 bases, leaving 7 bases not matched to a gene. The CDR3 covers 15 residues.

Only one count was recorded for this clonotype. This chain connects TRBV5-1 to TRBJ2-5, with a tentative D call TRBD1 (5 bases). CDR1 SGHRS and CDR2 YFSETQ come from the germline V gene. The V gene lost 4 bases and the J gene lost 1 base, with 17 bases spanning the gap. This CDR3 has 16 amino acids. The CDR3 DNA is TGCGCCAGCAGCAGTCAGGGTGCCTCTATCCAAGAGACCCAGTACTTC. Amino acid sequence: CASSSQGASIQETQYF.

This chain connects TRBV7-9 to TRBJ1-2; unclear D gene. Per germline, CDR1 SEHNR and CDR2 FQNEAQ (reference sequence). The CDR3 runs 15 residues. Trimming cost V 1 base and J 2 bases, with 11 bases left between them. The CDR3 DNA follows: TGTGCCAGCAGCTTAGGCAGAGGCGGAAACTATGGCTACACCTTC. Amino acid sequence: CASSLGRGGNYGYTF.

The chain combines TRBV6-5 with TRBJ1-4, with TRBD1 as a possible D gene (5 bases). The length of the CDR3 is 15 residues. Germline V gene data show CDR1 as MNHEY and CDR2 as SVGAGI. The V end lost 0 bases, the J end lost 10 bases, and 15 bases lay between the germline ends. The CDR3 region is CASSYSPEGAGKLFF. For the CDR3, the DNA is TGTGCCAGCAGTTACTCGCCGGAAGGGGCAGGAAAACTGTTTTTT.

The genes are TRBV6-6 and TRBJ2-1; 7 bases fit TRBD1. The end of the DNA aligns better with TRBJ2-7, so the J call may be wrong. This CDR3 has 15 amino acids. CDR1 and CDR2 (germline): MNHNY, SVGAGI (reference sequence). This chain's CDR3 is CASSDQGGSYNEQYF. CDR3 bases: TGTGCCAGCAGTGACCAAGGGGGCTCCTACAATGAGCAGTACTTC.

The chain combines TRBV30 with TRBJ2-7; the D gene is possibly TRBD2 (5 bases). The CDR3 is 14 residues long. CDR1 and CDR2 (germline): GTSNPN, SVGIG (reference sequence). Trimming shortened V by 3 bases and J by 6 bases, and 18 bases separated the two germline ends. This CDR3 is CAWRAALTRGEQYF. In DNA, the CDR3 is TGTGCCTGGAGAGCGGCACTTACTAGAGGCGAGCAGTACTTC.

The V call is TRBV19, the J call TRBJ2-4; 7 bases line up with TRBD1. The trim removed 4 bases at V and 3 bases at J, leaving 3 bases unmatched. The germline V gene encodes CDR1 LNHDA and CDR2 SQIVND (reference sequence). The CDR3 spans 14 residues. The chain's CDR3 is CASSTRDSKNIQYF. The CDR3 DNA is TGTGCCAGTAGTACACGGGACAGCAAAAACATTCAGTACTTC.

This chain connects TRBV7-3 to TRBJ2-3; 7 positions agree with TRBD2. The CDR3 contains 16 residues. Germline V gives CDR1 SGHTA, CDR2 FQGTGA. Germline trimming cut 2 bases from V and 5 bases from J; bases unmatched to any gene: 10. CDR3 amino acids: CASSLGNQRGGDTQYF. DNA of the CDR3: TGTGCCAGCAGCTTAGGGAACCAGCGGGGAGGAGATACGCAGTATTTT.

The chain links TRBV7-8 to TRBJ2-7; 13 bases align to TRBD2. The J call is uncertain, as TRBJ2-5 better fits the DNA end. CDR3 size: 17 residues. Germline V gene lookup returns CDR1 SGHVS and CDR2 FQNEAQ. DNA of the CDR3: TGTGCCAGCAGCTTCTCTGGACTAGCGGGGGCCCGAGGGACCCAGTACTTC. Encoded protein: CASSFSGLAGARGTQYF.

The J gene is TRBJ1-2, the V gene TRBV20-1; D is perhaps TRBD1 (5 bases). There are 12 residues in the CDR3. V was cut by 4 bases and J by 4 bases, with 10 bases left in between. Germline CDR1 and CDR2: DFQATT and SNEGSKA (reference sequence). The CDR3 DNA reads TGCAGTGCTACTCGGGGGGGCTATGGCTACACCTTC. Translating it yields CSATRGGYGYTF.

This clonotype was seen ten or more times. The chain uses TRBV12-3 or TRBV12-4 and TRBJ1-5; D ambiguous. Trimming took off 5 bases at V and 6 bases at J, with 11 bases between the two ends. The CDR3 sequence is 13 residues long. The chain's CDR3 is CASSPRTGQPQHF. DNA for the CDR3: TGTGCCAGCAGTCCCCGGACGGGTCAGCCCCAGCATTTT.